The 12 T cell receptor beta chains below all came from one sample that was sequenced in a study of graft-versus-host responses after intestinal transplantation. Libraries were prepared by immunoSEQ multiplex PCR; TCRdb keeps only in-frame clonotypes and omits some of them. The sample lists about 71,000 clones; less than 95% were seen once. These TCRs' antigens remain unknown. This specimen consisted of unstimulated CD8+ T cells sorted from spleen or lymph node cells, obtained before intestinal transplant. The receptor source for this set is a human donor who received an intestinal transplant.

The V call is TRBV6-6, the J call TRBJ2-5, with 7 bases matching TRBD1. The CDR3 contains 15 residues. The germline V gene has CDR1 MNHNY and CDR2 SVGAGI (reference sequence). The V gene end was trimmed by 1 base and the J gene end by 5 bases; junction bases not matched to a gene: 7. CDR3 residues: CASSYWDSYGETQYF. The DNA of the CDR3 is TGTGCCAGCAGTTACTGGGACAGCTACGGGGAGACCCAGTACTTC.

This clone appeared a few times. The chain links TRBV12-5 to TRBJ1-1; D gene unclear. V lost 5 bases, J lost 2 bases, and 15 bases lay in between. CDR3 length: 15 amino acids. Looked up from germline, CDR1 is LGHNT and CDR2 is FRNRAP. For the CDR3, the DNA is TGTGCTAGTGGTCAAGATTACAGAGCCAACACTGAAGCTTTCTTT. It specifies CASGQDYRANTEAFF.

The count of this clone is one. The junction differs from germline at one of its ends, possibly a read error. This chain joins TRBV10-2 and TRBJ1-1; TRBD1 agrees at 7 bases. The CDR3 totals 15 residues. CDR1 and CDR2 from the germline V gene are WSHSY and SAAADI. CDR3 nucleotide sequence: TGCGCCAGCACTGAGGGGGCGGGGGGCTTTACTGAAGCTTTCTTT. Amino acid sequence: CASTEGAGGFTEAFF.

Comments on this clone: The junction differs from germline at one of its ends, possibly a read error. The chain recombines TRBV20-1 with TRBJ1-2; tentatively, D is TRBD1 (5 bases). This CDR3 comprises 11 residues. CDR1 is DFQATT, CDR2 SNEGSKA, per germline (reference sequence). The CDR3 DNA reads as TGCAGTGCTGGAGACAGTTATGGCTACACCTTC. It codes for CSAGDSYGYTF.

CDR3 residues: CASSFGQGAEEQYF. CDR3 bases: TGTGCCAGCAGCTTCGGACAGGGGGCGGAGGAGCAGTACTTC. V usage is TRBV7-9 and J usage is TRBJ2-7; 11 nucleotides match TRBD1. With V trimmed by 3 bases and J by 7 bases, 5 bases remained unmatched. Germline V gene lookup returns CDR1 SEHNR and CDR2 FQNEAQ (reference sequence). This CDR3 is 14 amino acids long.

J is TRBJ2-7 and V is TRBV9; D possibly corresponds to TRBD2 (8 bases). The CDR3 runs 16 residues. V was cut by 0 bases and J by 4 bases, with 17 bases left in between. Germline V gene data show CDR1 as SGDLS and CDR2 as YYNGEE. The CDR3 sequence: CASSVGGGGGLYEQYF. The CDR3 DNA follows: TGTGCCAGCAGCGTAGGAGGGGGCGGGGGGCTGTACGAGCAGTACTTC.

This chain joins TRBV9 and TRBJ1-2, with TRBD1 as a possible D gene (5 bases). Trimming took off 0 bases at V and 8 bases at J, with 17 bases between the two ends. The CDR3 totals 15 residues. The germline V gene has CDR1 SGDLS and CDR2 YYNGEE. As DNA, the CDR3 is TGTGCCAGCAGCGTAGGAGGGGAAGGAGGGATAGGCTACACCTTC. Translation gives CASSVGGEGGIGYTF.

This clone has a single count. V gene TRBV23-1 combines with J gene TRBJ2-7, with 8 bases identical to TRBD2. TRBV23-1 has ORF status, its function being uncertain. This CDR3 is 16 amino acids long. The V gene end was trimmed by 2 bases and the J gene end by 6 bases; junction bases not matched to a gene: 12. The CDR3 is CASSQPPGRGEAEQYF. The CDR3 region has the DNA TGCGCCAGCAGTCAACCTCCCGGGAGGGGAGAAGCCGAGCAGTACTTC.

The rearrangement uses TRBV9 and TRBJ1-2, with 8 bases matching TRBD1. With V trimmed by 0 bases and J by 4 bases, 11 bases remained unmatched. Per the germline V gene, CDR1 is SGDLS and CDR2 is YYNGEE. There are 17 residues in the CDR3. The CDR3 sequence: CASSVAPTGVVGYGYTF. The CDR3 nucleotides read TGTGCCAGCAGCGTAGCCCCGACAGGGGTTGTTGGCTATGGCTACACCTTC.

Notes on this clone: The sample contains more than one DNA sequence encoding this CDR3. This CDR3 reads CASSPGGEQYF. The CDR3 bases are TGTGCCAGCAGCCCGGGGGGGGAGCAGTACTTC. The chain uses TRBV7-9 and TRBJ2-7, with 8 bases that match TRBD2. The germline V gene has CDR1 SEHNR and CDR2 FQNEAQ (reference sequence). The junction had 1 base not matched to a gene; V was cut back by 5 bases and J by 7 bases. The CDR3 extends over 11 amino acids.

V gene TRBV9 combines with J gene TRBJ2-7, with D possibly matching TRBD2 (6 bases). Between the trimmed V and J ends, which lost 4 bases and 2 bases, there was a span of 16 bases. The V gene's germline CDR1 is SGDLS and CDR2 YYNGEE. This CDR3 is built from 15 residues. The CDR3, as DNA: TGTGCCAGCAGCCCCCAGGGCGGGGCGGCCTACGAGCAGTACTTC. Its protein is CASSPQGGAAYEQYF. Looking up the rest from reference TRBV9 and TRBJ2-7 gives the full variable domain: DSGVTQTPKHLITATGQRVTLRCSPRSGDLSVYWYQQSLDQGLQFLIQYYNGEERAKGNILERFSAQQFPDLHSELNLSSLELGDSALYFCASSPQGGAAYEQYFGPGTRLTVT.

For the CDR3, the DNA is TGTGCCAGCAGTGAATTAGGGGGAAGCGATGGCTACACCTTC. Its protein product is CASSELGGSDGYTF. The chain couples TRBV6-1 to TRBJ1-2, with D possibly matching TRBD1 (6 bases). Per germline, CDR1 MNHNS and CDR2 SASEGT. This CDR3 spans 14 amino acids. With 2 bases removed from V and 6 bases from J, the gap between germline ends came to 13 bases.